These 16 T cell receptor beta chains share one sample of origin, sequenced in a study of shared clonotypes between healthy human individuals. TCRdb's table, derived via immunoSEQ multiplex PCR, lists solely in-frame clones and lacks some. The data show about 1,500,000 clones, roughly 96% seen once. The sample was naive CD4+ T cells sorted from blood. This sample's subset: CD45RA+ positively selected. The receptors derive from a man younger than 45 in good health.

The V gene is TRBV7-2, the J gene TRBJ2-1; TRBD2 aligns across 7 bases. The CDR3 is 15 residues long. The junction had 8 bases not matched to a gene; V was cut back by 5 bases and J by 4 bases. From germline, CDR1 is SGHTA and CDR2 FQGNSA. The CDR3 DNA is TGTGCCAGCAGCCTCGGGAGGCCGGGTTACAATGAGCAGTTCTTC. It is translated as CASSLGRPGYNEQFF.

This chain links TRBV19 with TRBJ2-1; D is undetermined. Trimming left V 7 bases short and J 2 bases short, with 15 bases between. The CDR3 runs to 15 residues. CDR1 and CDR2 (germline): LNHDA, SQIVND (reference sequence). The DNA for the CDR3 is TGTGCCAGTACCCCCACTATTGGGGCCTACAATGAGCAGTTCTTC. Its translation is CASTPTIGAYNEQFF.

This clone turned up a few times. The chain has TRBV5-1 and TRBJ2-7, with 10 bases matching TRBD2. V gave up 0 bases and J gave up 6 bases; unmatched junction bases: 6. The CDR3 has 15 amino acids. The germline V gene encodes CDR1 SGHRS and CDR2 YFSETQ. In DNA form, the CDR3 reads TGCGCCAGCAGCTTGGCCTCGATAGCGGGAGGCGAGCAGTACTTC. As protein: CASSLASIAGGEQYF.

This clone was found once. For the CDR3, the DNA is TGTGCCAGCGCCATACAGGGGAGCAATCAGCCCCAGCATTTT. This codes for CASAIQGSNQPQHF. The chain carries TRBV5-8 and TRBJ1-5; TRBD1 matches 7 bases. This CDR3 spans 14 amino acids. Germline trimming cut 7 bases from V and 1 base from J; bases unmatched to any gene: 5. Germline V gene lookup returns CDR1 SGHTS and CDR2 YDEGEE.

The CDR3 nucleotides read TGTGCCAGCAGCTTGGGCAGGGTGTCAGAAGGCTACACCTTC. Encoded protein: CASSLGRVSEGYTF. The chain carries TRBV5-6 and TRBJ1-2; D might be TRBD1 (5 bases). The CDR3 runs to 14 residues. The V gene's germline CDR1 is SGHDT and CDR2 YYEEEE. V was shortened by 0 bases and J by 8 bases, with 14 bases between the two germline ends.

The chain employs TRBV7-9 and TRBJ2-5, with D possibly being TRBD1 or TRBD2 (5 bases each). Germline values: CDR1 SEHNR, CDR2 FQNEAQ (reference sequence). Between the trimmed V and J ends, which lost 2 bases and 2 bases, there was a span of 18 bases. The CDR3 has 17 amino acids. CDR3 region: CASSLREGLADQETQYF. DNA for the CDR3: TGTGCCAGCAGCTTACGAGAGGGGCTAGCTGATCAAGAGACCCAGTACTTC. Together with reference TRBV7-9 and TRBJ2-5, the CDR3 gives the full variable domain: DTGVSQNPRHKITKRGQNVTFRCDPISEHNRLYWYRQTLGQGPEFLTYFQNEAQLEKSRLLSDRFSAERPKGSFSTLEIQRTEQGDSAMYLCASSLREGLADQETQYFGPGTRLLVL.

The rearrangement links TRBV18 to TRBJ2-4; 7 bases align to TRBD1. This CDR3 has 14 amino acids. CDR1 and CDR2 (germline): KGHSH, LQKENI. Trimming took 5 bases from V and 5 from J; bases not matched to a gene: 6. CDR3 sequence (DNA): TGTGCCAGCTCAAGGACAGGACAAGAAAACATTCAGTACTTC. It specifies CASSRTGQENIQYF.

CDR3: CASSDDWGEQFF. In DNA, the CDR3 is TGTGCCAGCAGTGACGATTGGGGCGAGCAGTTCTTC. The chain recombines TRBV2 with TRBJ2-1; possible D gene TRBD1, 5 bases. Trimming left V 3 bases short and J 10 bases short, with 10 bases between. This CDR3 is 12 amino acids long. Germline V lookup: CDR1 SNHLY, CDR2 FYNNEI.

The chain couples TRBV28 to TRBJ1-1; D uncertain. The ends were cut back, 6 bases at V and 4 bases at J, with 9 bases in the middle. Per germline, CDR1 MDHEN and CDR2 SYDVKM. This CDR3 contains 12 residues. CDR3 in amino acids: CASRVVSTEAFF. CDR3 coding DNA: TGTGCCAGCAGGGTGGTTAGCACTGAAGCTTTCTTT.

The CDR3 sequence: CASSPSMLGYNEQFF. In DNA, the CDR3 is TGTGCCAGCTCACCAAGTATGCTAGGGTACAATGAGCAGTTCTTC. The genes are TRBV18 and TRBJ2-1; D is uncertain. V was trimmed by 2 bases and J by 4 bases, leaving 12 bases between them. CDR3 length: 15 residues. Germline CDR1 KGHSH, CDR2 LQKENI.

J is TRBJ2-7 and V is TRBV9; maybe TRBD2 (6 bases). Deletions cut 2 bases from V and 0 bases from J, with 9 bases between. Germline V gives CDR1 SGDLS, CDR2 YYNGEE. The CDR3 contains 14 residues. CDR3 DNA sequence: TGTGCCAGCAGCGTTTTCGGGAGCTCCTACGAGCAGTACTTC. As protein: CASSVFGSSYEQYF.

The chain combines TRBV2 with TRBJ2-3; D gene uncertain. The CDR3 totals 14 residues. Trimming took 3 bases from V and 2 from J, leaving 9 bases between them. CDR1 and CDR2 (germline): SNHLY, FYNNEI. CDR3 region: CASSENRYTDTQYF. CDR3 sequence (DNA): TGTGCCAGCAGTGAGAACAGATACACAGATACGCAGTATTTT.

The count of this clone is one. The chain uses TRBV18 and TRBJ1-4; D might be TRBD1 (6 bases). In germline, CDR1 is KGHSH, CDR2 LQKENI. The CDR3 runs 16 residues. V was trimmed by 4 bases and J by 9 bases, leaving 21 bases between them. CDR3 bases: TGTGCCAGCTCACTATACCCCCCAGGGGAGTTACAAAAACTGTTTTTT. Residues: CASSLYPPGELQKLFF.

The sample holds a few counts of this clone. Other DNA sequences of this sample code for an identical CDR3. The gene calls are TRBV5-4 and TRBJ2-7, with 11 positions matching TRBD2. There are 15 residues in the CDR3. CDR1 and CDR2 (germline): SGHNT, YYREEE (reference sequence). Trimming removed 0 bases from V and 1 base from J; junction bases left unmatched: 0. The CDR3 loop is CASSLGLAGSYEQYF. CDR3 sequence (DNA): TGTGCCAGCAGCTTGGGACTAGCGGGGTCCTACGAGCAGTACTTC.

DNA for the CDR3: TGTGCCAGCAGTTTGGGCAGTCCCAATGAGCAGTTCTTC. Its translation: CASSLGSPNEQFF. The V gene is TRBV28, the J gene TRBJ2-1; D gene ambiguous. The CDR3 contains 13 residues. The germline CDR1 and CDR2 sequences are MDHEN and SYDVKM. Between the trimmed V and J ends, which lost 3 bases and 6 bases, there was a span of 9 bases. The entire variable domain, with the rest obtained from reference TRBV28 and TRBJ2-1, is as follows: DVKVTQSSRYLVKRTGEKVFLECVQDMDHENMFWYRQDPGLGLRLIYFSYDVKMKEKGDIPEGYSVSREKKERFSLILESASTNQTSMYLCASSLGSPNEQFFGPGTRLTVL.

The rearrangement joins TRBV19 to TRBJ2-1; no clear D. The germline gives CDR1 LNHDA, CDR2 SQIVND (reference sequence). Trimming pared 4 bases from V and 3 bases from J, leaving 13 bases between. This CDR3 is built from 15 residues. The CDR3 DNA reads as TGTGCCAGTAGTAACCCAAGGACCGTCTACAATGAGCAGTTCTTC. It codes for CASSNPRTVYNEQFF.